The next 24 T cell receptor beta chains were all read from a single sample in a study of cytomegalovirus exposure and HLA in healthy donors. PCR amplification relied on 60 Vbeta primers (plus 13 Jbeta primers). Sequencing used immunoSEQ multiplex PCR; TCRdb keeps in-frame clones, though not all of them. Found here are 35,000 to 50,000 clones, 40% to 60% of them singletons; the top ten hold 12%. Input material: PBMCs. The source is a human donor in good health.

The chain has TRBV2 and TRBJ1-2; a possible D gene is TRBD1 (5 bases). Germline-derived CDR1 and CDR2 are SNHLY and FYNNEI. V dropped 6 bases and J dropped 4 bases, with 21 bases sitting between them. The CDR3 totals 16 residues. The CDR3: CASSPRNDPRGYGYTF. CDR3 nucleotides: TGTGCCAGCAGCCCCAGGAATGACCCTAGGGGCTATGGCTACACCTTC.

CDR3 DNA sequence: TGTGCCAGCAGTTTTTCCATAGCGGGGGGAGGAGATACGCAGTATTTT. Its protein product is CASSFSIAGGGDTQYF. The chain uses TRBV28 and TRBJ2-3; the match to TRBD2 covers 10 bases. CDR3 length equals 16 residues. With V trimmed by 3 bases and J by 5 bases, 8 bases remained unmatched. In germline, CDR1 is MDHEN, CDR2 SYDVKM. Combining the CDR3 with reference TRBV28 and TRBJ2-3 gives the whole variable domain DVKVTQSSRYLVKRTGEKVFLECVQDMDHENMFWYRQDPGLGLRLIYFSYDVKMKEKGDIPEGYSVSREKKERFSLILESASTNQTSMYLCASSFSIAGGGDTQYFGPGTRLTVL.

This rearrangement joins TRBV30 to TRBJ2-3, with D perhaps TRBD1 (5 bases). Germline V lookup: CDR1 GTSNPN, CDR2 SVGIG (reference sequence). The CDR3 covers 15 residues. Trimming left V 0 bases short and J 2 bases short, with 12 bases between. The DNA for the CDR3 is TGTGCCTGGAGTGTAACGTCAGGGTTCACAGATACGCAGTATTTT. Protein: CAWSVTSGFTDTQYF. The full variable domain, in which reference TRBV30 and TRBJ2-3 provide the parts outside the CDR3, is SQTIHQWPATLVQPVGSPLSLECTVEGTSNPNLYWYRQAAGRGLQLLFYSVGIGQISSEVPQNLSASRPQDRQFILSSKKLLLSDSGFYLCAWSVTSGFTDTQYFGPGTRLTVL.

This clone has a handful of counts. The chain combines TRBV7-3 with TRBJ1-2; 9 bases line up with TRBD1. Per the germline V gene, CDR1 is SGHTA and CDR2 is FQGTGA. This CDR3 is built from 17 residues. V trimming: 1 base; J trimming: 8 bases; junction bases outside the gene matches: 14. CDR3 sequence (DNA): TGTGCCAGCAGCTTAATAGCCGGGACAGGGTCCCAGACAGGCTACACCTTC. This encodes CASSLIAGTGSQTGYTF.

This clone turned up a few times. The V gene is TRBV18, the J gene TRBJ2-7, with D perhaps matching TRBD1 (6 bases). This CDR3 region has 14 residues. V shed 4 bases and J shed 4 bases, with 14 bases lying between them. Germline CDR1 reads KGHSH; CDR2 reads LQKENI. In DNA, the CDR3 is TGTGCCAGCTCACTTTCAGGGGATCCGTACGAGCAGTACTTC. Protein sequence: CASSLSGDPYEQYF.

This clone has just a few counts. The chain combines TRBV7-2 with TRBJ2-5; a possible D gene is TRBD2 (6 bases). The CDR3 spans 15 residues. Germline loops: CDR1 SGHTA, CDR2 FQGNSA. The V gene lost 3 bases and the J gene lost 7 bases, with 18 bases spanning the gap. The CDR3 nucleotides read TGTGCCAGCAGCTTCGGGCGGGGTGGGGAATGGACCCAGTACTTC. It is translated as CASSFGRGGEWTQYF. The full variable domain, completed using reference TRBV7-2 and TRBJ2-5, is GAGVSQSPSNKVTEKGKDVELRCDPISGHTALYWYRQSLGQGLEFLIYFQGNSAPDKSGLPSDRFSAERTGGSVSTLTIQRTQQEDSAVYLCASSFGRGGEWTQYFGPGTRLLVL.

The chain recombines TRBV9 with TRBJ2-2, with D possibly TRBD2 on 5 matching bases. Trimming took 2 bases from V and 1 from J, leaving 9 bases between them. This CDR3 region has 15 residues. Germline CDR1 reads SGDLS; CDR2 reads YYNGEE. The CDR3 region is CASSVRRENTGELFF. In DNA, the CDR3 is TGTGCCAGCAGCGTTCGTCGGGAGAACACCGGGGAGCTGTTTTTT.

The table lists this clone with a few counts. The gene calls are TRBV18 and TRBJ2-1; D possibly corresponds to TRBD1 (6 bases). The CDR3 is 14 residues long. V was clipped by 4 bases and J by 3 bases, with 10 bases between them. Germline V CDR1 and CDR2: KGHSH, LQKENI. DNA of the CDR3: TGTGCCAGCTCACTCTCACAGGGCTACAATGAGCAGTTCTTC. It yields the protein CASSLSQGYNEQFF.

The J gene is TRBJ2-2, the V gene TRBV18, with D hard to call. With 2 bases removed from V and 2 bases from J, the gap between germline ends came to 6 bases. From germline, CDR1 is KGHSH and CDR2 LQKENI. CDR3 size: 14 residues. The CDR3 loop is CASSPVPNTGELFF. CDR3 sequence (DNA): TGTGCCAGCTCACCAGTCCCAAACACCGGGGAGCTGTTTTTT. Looking up the rest from reference TRBV18 and TRBJ2-2 gives the full variable domain: NAGVMQNPRHLVRRRGQEARLRCSPMKGHSHVYWYRQLPEEGLKFMVYLQKENIIDESGMPKERFSAEFPKEGPSILRIQQVVRGDSAAYFCASSPVPNTGELFFGEGSRLTVL.

The chain joins TRBV5-1 to TRBJ1-4; TRBD1 matches 8 bases. Losses at the gene ends were 4 bases for V and 1 base for J; bases not matched to a gene: 6. The germline gives CDR1 SGHRS, CDR2 YFSETQ. The CDR3 is 16 amino acids. The CDR3 here is CASSGGTGRTNEKLFF. The CDR3, as DNA: TGCGCCAGCAGCGGAGGGACAGGCCGAACTAATGAAAAACTGTTTTTT.

This clone was picked up a small number of times. The chain couples TRBV6-5 to TRBJ1-5, with 7 bases fitting TRBD1. The junction had 7 bases not matched to a gene; V was cut back by 6 bases and J by 5 bases. The CDR3 totals 14 residues. Germline lookup yields CDR1 MNHEY and CDR2 SVGAGI. CDR3: CASSVRQGDQPQHF. Here the CDR3 DNA reads TGTGCCAGCAGCGTTAGACAGGGTGATCAGCCCCAGCATTTT.

The chain links TRBV7-6 to TRBJ1-4; no clear D. This CDR3 spans 16 amino acids. V was cut by 4 bases and J by 8 bases, with 20 bases left in between. The germline V gene has CDR1 SGHVS and CDR2 FNYEAQ. CDR3 bases: TGTGCCAGCAGCTCAGCCCCCCTAGAATTTGGGGAAAAACTGTTTTTT. This codes for CASSSAPLEFGEKLFF.

J is TRBJ1-5 and V is TRBV28; perhaps TRBD1 as D (5 bases). The V end lost 5 bases, the J end lost 0 bases, and 11 bases lay between the germline ends. CDR3 length: 15 residues. Per germline, CDR1 MDHEN and CDR2 SYDVKM. The DNA of the CDR3 is TGTGCCAGCAGTATACAGGCTTATAGCAATCAGCCCCAGCATTTT. Translating it yields CASSIQAYSNQPQHF.

This clone turned up a few times. The CDR3 region is CASTQTQGTEAFF. DNA of the CDR3: TGTGCCAGCACCCAGACCCAGGGGACTGAAGCTTTCTTT. The V call is TRBV11-2, the J call TRBJ1-1; D is possibly TRBD1 (6 bases). Germline lookup yields CDR1 SGHAT and CDR2 FQNNGV. Trimming shortened V by 7 bases and J by 5 bases, and 14 bases separated the two germline ends. The CDR3 runs to 13 residues.

V is TRBV11-2 and J is TRBJ2-1; D perhaps matches TRBD2 (6 bases). Trimming removed 4 bases from V and 3 bases from J, with 16 bases in between. The germline V gene has CDR1 SGHAT and CDR2 FQNNGV. This CDR3 has 16 amino acids. Here the CDR3 reads CASSSPRRRDYNEQFF. CDR3 sequence (DNA): TGTGCCAGCAGCTCCCCCAGAAGGAGGGACTACAATGAGCAGTTCTTC. Full variable domain (rest looked up from reference TRBV11-2 and TRBJ2-1): EAGVAQSPRYKIIEKRQSVAFWCNPISGHATLYWYQQILGQGPKLLIQFQNNGVVDDSQLPKDRFSAERLKGVDSTLKIQPAKLEDSAVYLCASSSPRRRDYNEQFFGPGTRLTVL.

In its sample, this clone was seen a few times. The rearrangement joins TRBV6-5 to TRBJ1-2; 9 bases are shared with TRBD1. J lost 6 bases, V lost 6 bases, and 11 bases had no gene match. This CDR3 spans 15 amino acids. Germline CDR1 MNHEY, CDR2 SVGAGI. The CDR3 region is CASSPWDREVDGYTF. Here the CDR3 DNA reads TGTGCCAGCAGCCCTTGGGACAGGGAAGTAGATGGCTACACCTTC.

CDR3 sequence: CATRSVTIYF. The CDR3 DNA follows: TGTGCCACCCGTTCCGTTACCATATATTTT. The V and J genes are TRBV28 and TRBJ1-3; D unresolved. Germline V gene lookup returns CDR1 MDHEN and CDR2 SYDVKM. The CDR3 runs 10 residues. Deletions cut 10 bases from V and 10 bases from J, with 11 bases between.

This clone was seen only a few times. The rearrangement uses TRBV27 and TRBJ1-2; unclear D gene. Trimming removed 6 bases at V and 3 bases at J, with 14 bases between. The CDR3 extends over 14 amino acids. From germline, CDR1 is MNHEY and CDR2 SMNVEV (reference sequence). CDR3: CASRGWEPDYGYTF. Here the CDR3 DNA reads TGTGCCAGCAGGGGGTGGGAGCCGGACTATGGCTACACCTTC.

V and J are TRBV9 and TRBJ1-2; 9 positions match TRBD1. CDR1 is SGDLS, CDR2 YYNGEE, per germline. There are 15 residues in the CDR3. V shed 2 bases, J shed 4 bases, and the junction held 6 bases outside the gene matches. The CDR3 protein is CASSVGQGIVYGYTF. The CDR3 DNA follows: TGTGCCAGCAGCGTGGGACAGGGTATAGTCTATGGCTACACCTTC.

This clone was counted between two and nine times. V usage is TRBV14 and J usage is TRBJ1-3; D is unresolved. The CDR3 runs 16 residues. V was pared by 3 bases and J by 0 bases, with 12 bases between. Looked up from germline, CDR1 is SGHDN and CDR2 is FVKESK. The CDR3 spells CASSQSTGISGNTIYF. CDR3 DNA: TGTGCCAGCAGCCAGTCGACGGGAATCTCTGGAAACACCATATATTTT. The whole variable domain, filled in from reference TRBV14 and TRBJ1-3, reads EAGVTQFPSHSVIEKGQTVTLRCDPISGHDNLYWYRRVMGKEIKFLLHFVKESKQDESGMPNNRFLAERTGGTYSTLKVQPAELEDSGVYFCASSQSTGISGNTIYFGEGSWLTVV.

The genes are TRBV6-5 and TRBJ2-1; a weak D match, TRBD2 (5 bases). Deletions cut 6 bases from V and 0 bases from J, with 6 bases between. CDR1 and CDR2 from the germline V gene are MNHEY and SVGAGI. The CDR3 sequence is 13 residues long. The CDR3 sequence is CASRGSSYNEQFF. The CDR3 DNA is TGTGCCAGCAGGGGGAGCTCCTACAATGAGCAGTTCTTC.

V and J are TRBV4-3 and TRBJ1-1, with 8 bases aligning to TRBD1. The V segment lost 0 bases and the J segment 7 bases; nucleotides outside the gene matches: 4. The CDR3 contains 14 residues. CDR1 is LGHNA, CDR2 YSLEER, per germline. CDR3 loop: CASSQDSGGGEAFF. The CDR3 coding sequence is TGCGCCAGCAGCCAAGATTCAGGGGGCGGTGAAGCTTTCTTT.

The chain has TRBV19 and TRBJ2-5; tentative D call: TRBD2 (6 bases). The CDR3 is made up of 14 amino acids. V lost 5 bases and J 0 bases, leaving 10 bases between the germline ends. Per germline, CDR1 LNHDA and CDR2 SQIVND (reference sequence). The CDR3 DNA is TGTGCCAGTAGTGAGACTAGAGACCAAGAGACCCAGTACTTC. This sequence encodes CASSETRDQETQYF.

This clone was observed a handful of times. Written as DNA, the CDR3 is TGTGCCAGCAGCCCCCGGCAGGGGGACATGGCTTTCTTT. It is translated as CASSPRQGDMAFF. The chain carries TRBV6-5 and TRBJ1-1; 7 bases agree with TRBD1. The CDR3 runs to 13 residues. The V gene end was trimmed by 6 bases and the J gene end by 11 bases; junction bases not matched to a gene: 12. Per the germline V gene, CDR1 is MNHEY and CDR2 is SVGAGI.